This is a list of T cell receptor beta chains from one sample in a study of vaccination and CD4 T cells after COVID-19. These receptors' targets are unknown. TCRdb ran MiXCR on the PCR reads and lists one entry per CDR3 protein. The data show 4,000 to 5,000 distinct CDR3 sequences, with about 35% seen just once and less than 30% held by the top ten. Source material: CD4+ T cells from blood, cultured in vitro. Receptors originate from a human donor in good health. Both conserved end residues are part of each CDR3. The order of the fields is clone size, V gene, D gene, J gene, CDR3 protein, CDR3 DNA. D genes are given only for firm matches. Some rows have no size entry. The others give once, few or many, or a class for an expanded clone.

clone_size: .; v_call: TRBV25-1; d_call: TRBD2; j_call: TRBJ2-2; cdr3_aa: CASSEYWGGTGELFF; cdr3_nt: TGTGCCAGCAGTGAATATTGGGGGGGAACCGGGGAGCTGTTTTTT
clone_size: few; v_call: TRBV6-1; d_call: TRBD1; j_call: TRBJ1-5; cdr3_aa: CASRGDRSSRSNQPQHF; cdr3_nt: TGTGCCAGCAGAGGGGACAGGTCGTCTCGAAGCAATCAGCCCCAGCATTTT
clone_size: .; v_call: TRBV10-3; d_call: TRBD1; j_call: TRBJ1-1; cdr3_aa: CAISESPTGEVTEAFF; cdr3_nt: TGTGCCATCAGTGAGTCCCCCACAGGGGAGGTGACTGAAGCTTTCTTT
clone_size: .; v_call: TRBV19; d_call: TRBD1; j_call: TRBJ2-3; cdr3_aa: CASNSRGRSTDTQYF; cdr3_nt: TGTGCCAGTAATAGCAGGGGGCGGAGCACAGATACGCAGTATTTT
clone_size: .; v_call: TRBV2; d_call: .; j_call: TRBJ2-4; cdr3_aa: CASSDSWGTDIQYF; cdr3_nt: TGTGCCAGCAGTGATTCTTGGGGAACGGACATTCAGTACTTC
clone_size: .; v_call: TRBV12-3/TRBV12-4; d_call: .; j_call: TRBJ1-3; cdr3_aa: CASSHTRNTIYF; cdr3_nt: TGTGCCAGCAGTCACACAAGGAACACCATATATTTT
clone_size: few; v_call: TRBV6-4; d_call: TRBD1; j_call: TRBJ1-2; cdr3_aa: CASSEAGTGGYGYTF; cdr3_nt: TGTGCCAGCAGTGAGGCCGGGACAGGGGGCTATGGCTACACCTTC
clone_size: few; v_call: TRBV10-3; d_call: .; j_call: TRBJ1-2; cdr3_aa: CAISGDINYGYTF; cdr3_nt: TGTGCCATCAGTGGCGACATTAACTATGGCTACACCTTC
clone_size: .; v_call: TRBV3-1; d_call: .; j_call: TRBJ1-2; cdr3_aa: CASSQDPGSAYGYTF; cdr3_nt: TGTGCCAGCAGCCAGGACCCAGGCTCGGCCTATGGCTACACCTTC
clone_size: .; v_call: TRBV24-1; d_call: .; j_call: TRBJ2-2; cdr3_aa: CATSDSAGWDGELFF; cdr3_nt: TGTGCCACCAGTGACTCAGCAGGATGGGACGGGGAGCTGTTTTTT
clone_size: few; v_call: TRBV5-8; d_call: .; j_call: TRBJ2-5; cdr3_aa: CASSLANQETQYF; cdr3_nt: TGTGCCAGCAGCTTAGCGAATCAAGAGACCCAGTACTTC